What follows are 11 T cell receptor beta chains derived from one specimen sequenced in a study of blood T cell repertoires in COVID-19. TCRdb's copy holds only in-frame clones and misses some; the assay was immunoSEQ multiplex PCR. The data contain about 54,000 clones, 81% of them singletons. Input material: peripheral blood. The receptors stem from a woman between 55 and 75 years old with acute or convalescent COVID-19.

This clone was found once. The chain recombines TRBV5-1 with TRBJ1-5; weak D call: TRBD1 (5 bases). Germline V gives CDR1 SGHRS, CDR2 YFSETQ. This CDR3 spans 15 amino acids. The V gene lost 0 bases and the J gene lost 2 bases, with 9 bases spanning the gap. In DNA form, the CDR3 reads TGCGCCAGCAGCTTGGCAGCGGGGGGCAATCAGCCCCAGCATTTT. Encoded protein: CASSLAAGGNQPQHF.

The CDR3 DNA reads as TGCGCCAGCAGCCAGGCAAGGACTGACCGGAATTCACCCCTCCACTTT. Protein product: CASSQARTDRNSPLHF. The chain recombines TRBV4-1 with TRBJ1-6, with D unresolved. The CDR3 length is 16 residues. Germline CDR1 MGHRA, CDR2 YSYEKL. The V end lost 3 bases, the J end lost 7 bases, and 16 bases lay between the germline ends.

The chain couples TRBV19 to TRBJ2-5; a possible D gene is TRBD1 (5 bases). CDR1 is LNHDA and CDR2 is SQIVND in the germline V gene (reference sequence). This CDR3 is 14 amino acids long. V lost 5 bases, J lost 1 base, and 11 bases lay in between. CDR3 in amino acids: CASSVTDSQETQYF. CDR3 nucleotide sequence: TGTGCCAGTAGTGTGACAGATAGCCAAGAGACCCAGTACTTC.

This clone came up once. J is TRBJ2-1 and V is TRBV6-6; a possible D gene is TRBD2 (6 bases). Germline CDR1 is MNHNY and CDR2 is SVGAGI (reference sequence). CDR3 length: 15 residues. V was pared by 4 bases and J by 5 bases, with 15 bases between. CDR3 in amino acids: CASSSTGLGNNEQFF. In nucleotides, the CDR3 is TGTGCCAGCAGTTCCACGGGACTGGGGAACAATGAGCAGTTCTTC.

This rearrangement joins TRBV6-5 to TRBJ1-5; 8 positions match TRBD1. Trimming removed 2 bases from V and 11 bases from J; junction bases left unmatched: 5. The CDR3 covers 13 residues. The germline gives CDR1 MNHEY, CDR2 SVGAGI. CDR3 in amino acids: CASSYREGQAQHF. The CDR3, as DNA: TGTGCCAGCAGTTACAGGGAGGGACAGGCCCAGCATTTT.

The chain recombines TRBV18 with TRBJ2-1, with TRBD2 matching 13 bases. The CDR3 runs to 15 residues. The J segment lost 9 bases and the V segment lost 8 bases, leaving 10 bases of the junction unmatched. Germline loops: CDR1 KGHSH, CDR2 LQKENI. For the CDR3, the DNA is TGTGCCAGCGTAGCGACTAGCGGGAGGAGTGGTGAGCAGTTCTTC. It yields the protein CASVATSGRSGEQFF.

The chain is built from TRBV6-5 and TRBJ1-5; D perhaps matches TRBD1 (6 bases). This CDR3 is built from 13 residues. V shed 7 bases and J shed 5 bases, with 12 bases lying between them. The germline V gene encodes CDR1 MNHEY and CDR2 SVGAGI. The CDR3 DNA reads as TGTGCCAGCAACCGGGACACCTATCAGCCCCAGCATTTT. It codes for CASNRDTYQPQHF.

This chain joins TRBV19 and TRBJ2-1; a possible D gene is TRBD2 (5 bases). CDR3 size: 17 residues. Germline V gene sequence: CDR1 LNHDA, CDR2 SQIVND (reference sequence). The germline V and J ends were trimmed by 6 bases and 7 bases, with 25 bases remaining between them. Written as DNA, the CDR3 is TGTGCCAGTAGCCCCCCGGCGGACTCCCGGAGAAGGAATGAGCAGTTCTTC. It yields the protein CASSPPADSRRRNEQFF.

The V call is TRBV5-1, the J call TRBJ1-2, with D tentatively TRBD1 (5 bases). With 7 bases removed from V and 3 bases from J, the gap between germline ends came to 19 bases. Germline CDR1 reads SGHRS; CDR2 reads YFSETQ. The CDR3 runs to 15 residues. CDR3 loop: CASARGGRGYYGYTF. Written as DNA, the CDR3 is TGCGCCAGCGCCCGGGGAGGTAGGGGATACTATGGCTACACCTTC.

The chain has TRBV30 and TRBJ1-5; 7 bases agree with TRBD1. Germline V gene lookup returns CDR1 GTSNPN and CDR2 SVGIG (reference sequence). Germline trimming cut 0 bases from V and 7 bases from J; bases unmatched to any gene: 6. This CDR3 has 14 amino acids. This chain's CDR3 is CAWSVVRGQQPQHF. As DNA, the CDR3 is TGTGCCTGGAGTGTTGTTAGGGGGCAACAGCCCCAGCATTTT. The entire variable domain, with the rest obtained from reference TRBV30 and TRBJ1-5, is as follows: SQTIHQWPATLVQPVGSPLSLECTVEGTSNPNLYWYRQAAGRGLQLLFYSVGIGQISSEVPQNLSASRPQDRQFILSSKKLLLSDSGFYLCAWSVVRGQQPQHFGDGTRLSIL.

The chain employs TRBV28 and TRBJ2-1; TRBD1 might be the D (6 bases). Germline-derived CDR1 and CDR2 are MDHEN and SYDVKM. CDR3 size: 16 residues. V was pared by 1 base and J by 4 bases, with 14 bases between. This chain's CDR3 is CASSLSRGFFYNEQFF. In DNA form, the CDR3 reads TGTGCCAGCAGTTTATCCAGGGGCTTCTTTTACAATGAGCAGTTCTTC.